This entry lists 5 T cell receptor beta chains sequenced from one sample in a study of identical twins. In TCRdb, the 5' RACE reads were re-called with MiXCR into one record per CDR3 protein. This table has hundreds of thousands of distinct CDR3 sequences, more than 6.5% appearing once. These data also formed part of another study, on yellow fever vaccine responses in identical twins.

Sequencing input: PBMCs. These receptor sequences come from a woman aged 18-29 years in good health.

This rearrangement joins TRBV29-1 to TRBJ1-1; D ambiguous. V lost 3 bases to trimming and J lost 2 bases, with 7 bases between them. CDR3 size: 12 residues. In germline, CDR1 is SQVTM, CDR2 ANQGSEA. CDR3 residues: CSVDRSNTEAFF. The CDR3 DNA reads TGCAGCGTTGACAGGTCCAACACTGAAGCTTTCTTT.

This clonotype was counted between two and nine times. The rearrangement joins TRBV10-3 to TRBJ2-6, with 13 bases that match TRBD2. Per the germline V gene, CDR1 is ENHRY and CDR2 is SYGVKD. This CDR3 has 19 amino acids. V lost 6 bases, J lost 0 bases, and 8 bases stayed unmatched. The CDR3 spells CAIRNKGLAGSSGANVLTF. The DNA of the CDR3 is TGTGCCATCAGAAATAAGGGACTAGCGGGGTCCTCTGGGGCCAACGTCCTGACTTTC.

This clonotype was counted once. The chain links TRBV20-1 to TRBJ2-5; TRBD2 matches 11 bases. Germline V gene lookup returns CDR1 DFQATT and CDR2 SNEGSKA (reference sequence). The V and J ends lost 3 bases and 5 bases, in that order; junction bases with no gene match: 11. This CDR3 comprises 16 residues. Here the CDR3 reads CSARALAGGLGETQYF. The CDR3 DNA is TGCAGTGCTAGGGCCTTAGCGGGAGGGCTCGGGGAGACCCAGTACTTC.

This clonotype showed up many times. The chain is built from TRBV7-2 and TRBJ2-1; possible D gene TRBD2, 5 bases. This CDR3 comprises 12 residues. Germline CDR1 is SGHTA and CDR2 is FQGNSA. V lost 1 base and J 9 bases, leaving 7 bases between the germline ends. Here the CDR3 DNA reads TGTGCCAGCAGCTTAGAACGGGGTGAGCAGTTCTTC. Translated: CASSLERGEQFF. Full variable domain (missing parts from reference TRBV7-2 and TRBJ2-1): GAGVSQSPSNKVTEKGKDVELRCDPISGHTALYWYRQSLGQGLEFLIYFQGNSAPDKSGLPSDRFSAERTGGSVSTLTIQRTQQEDSAVYLCASSLERGEQFFGPGTRLTVL.

This clonotype has just a few counts. The chain uses TRBV25-1 and TRBJ2-7; D is unresolved. Germline V gives CDR1 MGHDK, CDR2 SYGVNS. Deletions cut 5 bases from V and 2 bases from J, with 10 bases between. This CDR3 is 13 amino acids long. CDR3 sequence: CASSPPLTYEQYF. CDR3 bases: TGTGCCAGCAGTCCACCCTTGACCTACGAGCAGTACTTC.